Below, one TCR beta chain is given with its context. The CDR3 has 16 residues. V trimming: 1 base; J trimming: 2 bases; junction bases outside the gene matches: 5. Germline CDR1 reads SGHNT; CDR2 reads YYREEE (reference sequence). The sample originates from a study of T cell changes during pregnancy in multiple sclerosis. Produced via immunoSEQ multiplex PCR; TCRdb's table is partial and in-frame only. This sample has 90,000 to 95,000 clones, with roughly 93% found just once. The chain recombines TRBV5-4 with TRBJ2-2, with 7 nucleotides matching TRBD2. The sample here was peripheral blood, taken in the third trimester of pregnancy. The sequence came from a female donor with multiple sclerosis, enrolled in a pregnancy study. CDR3 sequence: CASSLSGTINTGELFF. CDR3 nucleotide sequence: TGTGCCAGCAGCTTGAGTGGGACTATAAACACCGGGGAGCTGTTTTTT.